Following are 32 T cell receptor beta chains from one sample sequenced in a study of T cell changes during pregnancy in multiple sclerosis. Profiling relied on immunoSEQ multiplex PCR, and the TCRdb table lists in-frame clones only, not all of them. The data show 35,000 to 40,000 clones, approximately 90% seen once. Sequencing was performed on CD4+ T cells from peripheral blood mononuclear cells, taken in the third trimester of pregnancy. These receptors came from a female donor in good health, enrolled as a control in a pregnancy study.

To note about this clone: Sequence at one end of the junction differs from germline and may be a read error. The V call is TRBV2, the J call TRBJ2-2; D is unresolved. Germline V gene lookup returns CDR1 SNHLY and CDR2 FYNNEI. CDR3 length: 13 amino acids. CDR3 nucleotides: TGTGCCAGCAGGGAAGGCCGGACCGGGGAGCTGTTTTTT. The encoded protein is CASREGRTGELFF.

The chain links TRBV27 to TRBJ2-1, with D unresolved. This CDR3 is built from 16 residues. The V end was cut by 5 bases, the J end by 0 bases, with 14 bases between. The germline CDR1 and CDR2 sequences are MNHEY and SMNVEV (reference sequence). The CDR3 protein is CASSLLLASSYNEQFF. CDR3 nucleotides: TGTGCCAGCAGTCTTCTCTTGGCAAGCTCCTACAATGAGCAGTTCTTC.

For the CDR3, the DNA is TGTGCCACCAGCAGACATAGCGGAGCCGTCCTCGAGCAGTACTTC. It encodes CATSRHSGAVLEQYF. The chain uses TRBV15 and TRBJ2-7; weak D call: TRBD2 (6 bases). This CDR3 contains 15 residues. Germline V gene lookup returns CDR1 LNHNV and CDR2 YYDKDF (reference sequence). Trimming stripped 2 bases from V and 6 bases from J, with 17 bases between.

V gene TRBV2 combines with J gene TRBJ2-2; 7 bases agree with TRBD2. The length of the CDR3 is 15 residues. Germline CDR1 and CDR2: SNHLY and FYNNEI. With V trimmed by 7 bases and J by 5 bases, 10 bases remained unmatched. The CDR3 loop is CASTRLGGATGELFF. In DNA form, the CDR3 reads TGTGCCAGCACCCGGCTGGGAGGGGCAACCGGGGAGCTGTTTTTT.

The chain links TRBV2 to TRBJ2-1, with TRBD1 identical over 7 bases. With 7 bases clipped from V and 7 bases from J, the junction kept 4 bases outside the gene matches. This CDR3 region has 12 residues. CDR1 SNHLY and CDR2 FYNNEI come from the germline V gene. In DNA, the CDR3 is TGTGCCAGCACTCGGGACAGAAATGAGCAGTTCTTC. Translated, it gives CASTRDRNEQFF.

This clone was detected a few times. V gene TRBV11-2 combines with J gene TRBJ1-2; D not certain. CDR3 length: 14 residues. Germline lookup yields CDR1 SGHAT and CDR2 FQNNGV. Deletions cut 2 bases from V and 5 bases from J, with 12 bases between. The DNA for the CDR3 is TGTGCCAGCAGCTTAAGAGCCCCGGGGTATGGCTACACCTTC. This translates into CASSLRAPGYGYTF.

CDR3 in amino acids: CASSPGQGLNYGYTF. The CDR3 bases are TGTGCCAGCAGCCCCGGACAGGGGCTTAACTATGGCTACACCTTC. V and J are TRBV7-9 and TRBJ1-2, with 9 bases fitting TRBD1. CDR1 and CDR2 from the germline V gene are SEHNR and FQNEAQ (reference sequence). CDR3 length equals 15 residues. V gave up 5 bases and J gave up 1 base; unmatched junction bases: 5.

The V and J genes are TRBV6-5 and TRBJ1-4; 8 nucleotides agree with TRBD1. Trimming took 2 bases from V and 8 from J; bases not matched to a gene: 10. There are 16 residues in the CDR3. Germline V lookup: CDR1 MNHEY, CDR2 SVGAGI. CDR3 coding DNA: TGTGCCAGCAGTTACGCTCTCGGACAGGGAACCGAAAAACTGTTTTTT. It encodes CASSYALGQGTEKLFF.

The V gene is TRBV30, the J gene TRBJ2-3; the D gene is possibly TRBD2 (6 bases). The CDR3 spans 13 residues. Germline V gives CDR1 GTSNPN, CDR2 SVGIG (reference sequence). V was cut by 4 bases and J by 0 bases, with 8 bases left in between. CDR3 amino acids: CAWTGVSTDTQYF. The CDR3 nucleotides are TGTGCCTGGACGGGGGTTAGCACAGATACGCAGTATTTT.

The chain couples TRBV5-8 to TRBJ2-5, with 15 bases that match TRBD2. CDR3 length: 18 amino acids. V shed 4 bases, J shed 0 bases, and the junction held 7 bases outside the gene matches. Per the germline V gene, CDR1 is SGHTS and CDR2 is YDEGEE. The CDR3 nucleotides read TGTGCCAGCAGCGCGGGACTAGCGGGGGGCCGGTACCAAGAGACCCAGTACTTC. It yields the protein CASSAGLAGGRYQETQYF.

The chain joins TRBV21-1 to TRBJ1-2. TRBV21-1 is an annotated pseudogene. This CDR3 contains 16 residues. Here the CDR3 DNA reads TGTGCCAGCAGCAAAATGGCAGAACTAGCTAACTATGGCTACACCTTC. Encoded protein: CASSKMAELANYGYTF.

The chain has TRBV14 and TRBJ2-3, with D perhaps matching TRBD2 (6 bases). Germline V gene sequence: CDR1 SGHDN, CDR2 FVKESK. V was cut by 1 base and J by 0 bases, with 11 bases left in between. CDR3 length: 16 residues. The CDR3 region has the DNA TGTGCCAGCAGCCAAGGGGCTAGCGTAAGCACAGATACGCAGTATTTT. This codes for CASSQGASVSTDTQYF.

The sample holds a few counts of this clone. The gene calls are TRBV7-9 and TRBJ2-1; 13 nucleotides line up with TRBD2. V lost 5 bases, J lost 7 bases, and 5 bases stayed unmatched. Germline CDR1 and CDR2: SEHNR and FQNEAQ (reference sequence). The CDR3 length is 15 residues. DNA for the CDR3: TGTGCCAGCAGCGTGACTAGCGGGAGGTTAAATGAGCAGTTCTTC. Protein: CASSVTSGRLNEQFF.

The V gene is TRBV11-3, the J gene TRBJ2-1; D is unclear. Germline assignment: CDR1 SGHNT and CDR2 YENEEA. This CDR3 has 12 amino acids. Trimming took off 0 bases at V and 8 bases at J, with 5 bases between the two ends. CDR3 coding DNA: TGTGCCAGCAGCTTAGACACGGATGAGCAGTTCTTC. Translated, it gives CASSLDTDEQFF.

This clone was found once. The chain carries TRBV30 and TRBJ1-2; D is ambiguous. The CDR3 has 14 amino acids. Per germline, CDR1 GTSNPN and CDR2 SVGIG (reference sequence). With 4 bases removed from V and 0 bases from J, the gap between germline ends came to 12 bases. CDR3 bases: TGTGCCTGGACCAGAAGGCGGTCTAACTATGGCTACACCTTC. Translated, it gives CAWTRRRSNYGYTF.

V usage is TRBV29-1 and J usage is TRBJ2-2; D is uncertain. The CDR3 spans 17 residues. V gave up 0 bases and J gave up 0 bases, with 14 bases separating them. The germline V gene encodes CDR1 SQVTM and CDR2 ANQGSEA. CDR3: CSVEDRVGRTNTGELFF. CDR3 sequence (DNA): TGCAGCGTTGAAGATCGGGTCGGCCGAACGAACACCGGGGAGCTGTTTTTT.

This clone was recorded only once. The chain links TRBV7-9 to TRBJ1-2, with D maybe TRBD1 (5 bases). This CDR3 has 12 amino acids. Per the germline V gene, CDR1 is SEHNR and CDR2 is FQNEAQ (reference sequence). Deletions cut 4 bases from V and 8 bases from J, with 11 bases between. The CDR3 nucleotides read TGTGCCAGCAGCTCTTCAGGGTGGGGCTACACCTTC. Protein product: CASSSSGWGYTF.

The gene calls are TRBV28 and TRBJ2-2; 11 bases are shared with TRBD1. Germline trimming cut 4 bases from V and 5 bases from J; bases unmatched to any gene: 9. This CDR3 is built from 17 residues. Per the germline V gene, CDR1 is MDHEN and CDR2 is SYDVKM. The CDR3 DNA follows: TGTGCCAGCAGTTCGCCCGGACAGGGGGCGGGAACCGGGGAGCTGTTTTTT. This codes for CASSSPGQGAGTGELFF. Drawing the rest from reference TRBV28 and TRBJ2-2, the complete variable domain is DVKVTQSSRYLVKRTGEKVFLECVQDMDHENMFWYRQDPGLGLRLIYFSYDVKMKEKGDIPEGYSVSREKKERFSLILESASTNQTSMYLCASSSPGQGAGTGELFFGEGSRLTVL.

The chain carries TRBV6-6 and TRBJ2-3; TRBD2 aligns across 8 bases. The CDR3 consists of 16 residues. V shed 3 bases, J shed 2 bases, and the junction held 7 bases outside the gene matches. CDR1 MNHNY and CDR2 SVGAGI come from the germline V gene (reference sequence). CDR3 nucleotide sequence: TGTGCCAGCAGTTATCGGCGGGAGGACCTCACAGATACGCAGTATTTT. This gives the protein CASSYRREDLTDTQYF.

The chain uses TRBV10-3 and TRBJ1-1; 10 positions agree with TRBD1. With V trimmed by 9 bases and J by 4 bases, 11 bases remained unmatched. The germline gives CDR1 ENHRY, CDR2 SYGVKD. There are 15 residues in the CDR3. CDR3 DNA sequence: TGTGCCATAGGGGGCCCAGACAGGGGGCCCACTGAAGCTTTCTTT. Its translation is CAIGGPDRGPTEAFF.

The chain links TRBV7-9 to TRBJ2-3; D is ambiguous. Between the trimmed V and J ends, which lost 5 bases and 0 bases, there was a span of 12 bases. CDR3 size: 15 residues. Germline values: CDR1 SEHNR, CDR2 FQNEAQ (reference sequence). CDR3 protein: CASSPLELSTDTQYF. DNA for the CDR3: TGTGCCAGCAGCCCTCTCGAGTTGAGCACAGATACGCAGTATTTT.

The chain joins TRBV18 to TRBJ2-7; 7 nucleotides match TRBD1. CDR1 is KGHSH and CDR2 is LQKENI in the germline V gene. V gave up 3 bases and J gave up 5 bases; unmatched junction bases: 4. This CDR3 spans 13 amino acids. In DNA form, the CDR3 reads TGTGCCAGCTCACCCTCCCAGGGGGACGAGCAGTACTTC. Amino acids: CASSPSQGDEQYF. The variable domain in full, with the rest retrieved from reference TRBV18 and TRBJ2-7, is NAGVMQNPRHLVRRRGQEARLRCSPMKGHSHVYWYRQLPEEGLKFMVYLQKENIIDESGMPKERFSAEFPKEGPSILRIQQVVRGDSAAYFCASSPSQGDEQYFGPGTRLTVT.

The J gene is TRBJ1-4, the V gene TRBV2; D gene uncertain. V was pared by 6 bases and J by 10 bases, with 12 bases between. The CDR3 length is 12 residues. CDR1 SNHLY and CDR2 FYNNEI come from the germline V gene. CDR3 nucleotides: TGTGCCAGCAGCGCAACTGAGGGAAAACTGTTTTTT. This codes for CASSATEGKLFF.

The CDR3 coding sequence is TGTGCCAGCAGCTTAATGGACAGGGTTTACGAGCAGTACTTC. It codes for CASSLMDRVYEQYF. The genes are TRBV7-9 and TRBJ2-7; TRBD1 aligns across 8 bases. J gave up 4 bases and V 2 bases, and 4 bases lay outside the gene matches. Per the germline V gene, CDR1 is SEHNR and CDR2 is FQNEAQ (reference sequence). CDR3 size: 14 residues. Full variable domain (missing parts from reference TRBV7-9 and TRBJ2-7): DTGVSQNPRHKITKRGQNVTFRCDPISEHNRLYWYRQTLGQGPEFLTYFQNEAQLEKSRLLSDRFSAERPKGSFSTLEIQRTEQGDSAMYLCASSLMDRVYEQYFGPGTRLTVT.

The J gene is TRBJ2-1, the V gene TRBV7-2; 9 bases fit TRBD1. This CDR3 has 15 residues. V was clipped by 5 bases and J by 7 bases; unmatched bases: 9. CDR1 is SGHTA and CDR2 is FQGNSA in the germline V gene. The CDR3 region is CASSRTGVGANEQFF. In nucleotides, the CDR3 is TGTGCCAGCAGCAGGACAGGGGTTGGGGCGAATGAGCAGTTCTTC. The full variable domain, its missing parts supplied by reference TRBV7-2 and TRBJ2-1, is GAGVSQSPSNKVTEKGKDVELRCDPISGHTALYWYRQSLGQGLEFLIYFQGNSAPDKSGLPSDRFSAERTGGSVSTLTIQRTQQEDSAVYLCASSRTGVGANEQFFGPGTRLTVL.

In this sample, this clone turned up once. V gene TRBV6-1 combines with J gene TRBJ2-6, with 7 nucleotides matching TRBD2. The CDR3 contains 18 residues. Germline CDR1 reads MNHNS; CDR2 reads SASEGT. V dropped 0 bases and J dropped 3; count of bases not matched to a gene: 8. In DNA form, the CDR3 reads TGTGCCAGCAGTGAAGCGCGGGGGATAGCACGTGGGGCCAACGTCCTGACTTTC. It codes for CASSEARGIARGANVLTF.

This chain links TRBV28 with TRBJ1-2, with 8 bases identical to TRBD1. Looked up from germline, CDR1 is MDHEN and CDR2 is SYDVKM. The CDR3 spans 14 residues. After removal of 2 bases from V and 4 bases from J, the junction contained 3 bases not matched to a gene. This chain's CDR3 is CASSLAGGLYGYTF. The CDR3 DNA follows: TGTGCCAGCAGTTTAGCAGGGGGCCTCTATGGCTACACCTTC.

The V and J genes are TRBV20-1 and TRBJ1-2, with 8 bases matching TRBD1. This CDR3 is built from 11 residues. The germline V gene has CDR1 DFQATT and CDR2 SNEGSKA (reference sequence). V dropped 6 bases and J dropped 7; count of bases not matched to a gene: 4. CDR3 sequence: CSAIDRGGYTF. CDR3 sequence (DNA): TGCAGTGCGATTGACAGGGGTGGCTACACCTTC.

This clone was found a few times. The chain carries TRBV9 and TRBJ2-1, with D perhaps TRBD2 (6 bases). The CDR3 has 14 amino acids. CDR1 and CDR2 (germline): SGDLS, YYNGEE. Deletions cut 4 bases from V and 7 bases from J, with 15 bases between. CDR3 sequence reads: CASSRDFSQNEQFF. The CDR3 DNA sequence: TGTGCCAGCAGCAGGGACTTTTCGCAGAATGAGCAGTTCTTC.

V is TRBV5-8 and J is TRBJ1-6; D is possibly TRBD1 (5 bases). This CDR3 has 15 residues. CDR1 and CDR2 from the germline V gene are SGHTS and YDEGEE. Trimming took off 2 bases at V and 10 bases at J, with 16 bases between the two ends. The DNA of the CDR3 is TGTGCCAGCAGCTTTCCAGGGTTATACGACTCACCCCTCCACTTT. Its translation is CASSFPGLYDSPLHF.

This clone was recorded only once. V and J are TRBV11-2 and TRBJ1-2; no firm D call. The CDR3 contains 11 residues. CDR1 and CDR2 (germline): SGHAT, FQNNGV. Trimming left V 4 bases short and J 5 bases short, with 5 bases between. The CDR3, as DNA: TGTGCCAGCAGCTCTCGGTATGGCTACACCTTC. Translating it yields CASSSRYGYTF.

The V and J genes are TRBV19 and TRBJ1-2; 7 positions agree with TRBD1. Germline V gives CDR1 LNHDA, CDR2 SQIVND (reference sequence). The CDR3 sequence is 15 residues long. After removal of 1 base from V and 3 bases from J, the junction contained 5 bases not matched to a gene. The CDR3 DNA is TGTGCCAGTAGTATAGCCACCGGGACAGACTATGGCTACACCTTC. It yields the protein CASSIATGTDYGYTF.